This T cell receptor beta chain is drawn from a study of STAT5B mutations in CD4+ large granular lymphocyte leukemia. CDR1 and CDR2 from the germline V gene are LGHNA and YSLEER. The CDR3 sequence is 13 residues long. V was trimmed by 7 bases and J by 3 bases, leaving 12 bases between them. Sequenced by immunoSEQ multiplex PCR; TCRdb stores in-frame clones only, minus some. Of around 27,000 clones detected, under 80% appear once; the ten largest clones hold 2.5% to 3.5%. This clone was counted between two and nine times. Healthy controls were blood donor buffy coats. This clonotype originated in a human donor in good health. The chain carries TRBV4-3 and TRBJ1-1; D is undetermined. Source material: CD4+ T cells from blood buffy coats. CDR3 loop: CASTLDVDTEAFF. The CDR3 region has the DNA TGCGCCAGCACCCTGGACGTCGACACTGAAGCTTTCTTT.